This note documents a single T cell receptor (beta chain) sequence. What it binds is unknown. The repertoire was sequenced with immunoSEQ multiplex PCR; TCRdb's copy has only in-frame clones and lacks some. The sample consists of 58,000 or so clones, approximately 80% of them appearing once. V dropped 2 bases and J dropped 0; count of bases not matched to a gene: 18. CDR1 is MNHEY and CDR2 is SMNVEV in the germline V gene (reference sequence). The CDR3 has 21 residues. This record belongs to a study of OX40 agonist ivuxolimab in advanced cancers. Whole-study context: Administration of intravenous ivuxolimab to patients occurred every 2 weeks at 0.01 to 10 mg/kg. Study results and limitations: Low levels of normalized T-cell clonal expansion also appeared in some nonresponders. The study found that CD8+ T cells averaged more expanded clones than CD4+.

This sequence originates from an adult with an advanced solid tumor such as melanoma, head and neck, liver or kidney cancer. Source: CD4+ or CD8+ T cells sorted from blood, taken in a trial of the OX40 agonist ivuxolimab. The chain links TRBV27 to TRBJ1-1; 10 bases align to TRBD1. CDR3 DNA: TGTGCCAGCAGTTTACACTTTCCGGGACAGGGGTCGAGTATCTTGAACACTGAAGCTTTCTTT. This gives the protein CASSLHFPGQGSSILNTEAFF.